This T cell receptor beta chain was obtained from a study of radiotherapy plus CTLA-4 blockade in lung cancer. Overall study findings and caveats: Reportedly, early blood T cell clone dynamics best predicted response, with interferon-beta.

Sequenced by immunoSEQ multiplex PCR; TCRdb stores in-frame clones only, minus some. The sample gives 55,000 to 80,000 clones, roughly 84% of which show up once; over 35% is in the top ten. The junction had 8 bases not matched to a gene; V was cut back by 3 bases and J by 6 bases. Germline V gives CDR1 SGHNT, CDR2 YYREEE (reference sequence). The CDR3 loop spans 14 amino acids. Enrolled patients, whose metastatic non-small-cell lung cancer was chemo-refractory, received focal radiation plus CTLA-4 blockade with ipilimumab. In regard to this clone: The antigen is unknown.

The sequencing used peripheral blood, collected from a patient treated with radiotherapy plus ipilimumab. The chain recombines TRBV5-4 with TRBJ2-7; TRBD2 agrees at 8 bases. The receptor was derived from a human donor with non-small cell lung cancer that progressed on radiotherapy plus ipilimumab. The CDR3 nucleotides read TGTGCCAGCAGCTCCGGACTAGCTGCGAGCGAGCAGTACTTC. Its translation: CASSSGLAASEQYF.